Reported below is one T cell receptor beta chain. The antigen is unknown. These data are taken from a study of shared clonotypes between healthy human individuals. The CDR3 contains 15 residues. Looked up from germline, CDR1 is MNHEY and CDR2 is SVGAGI. The V segment lost 8 bases and the J segment 4 bases; nucleotides outside the gene matches: 7. Several immunoSEQ plates received, in even portions, the genomic DNA of each subset. The method was immunoSEQ multiplex PCR; TCRdb's version includes in-frame clones alone and lacks a portion of them. Of over 2 million clones listed, 95% are singletons. Study results and caveats: Rarefaction showed sorted-subset sequencing was incomplete despite large depth. The low donor count limited represented genetic and exposure-history diversity.

The chain employs TRBV6-5 and TRBJ2-6; 8 nucleotides align to TRBD2. The receptor comes from a man younger than 35 in good health. The sequencing sample was made of naive CD4+ T cells sorted from blood. Subset meaning: CD45RA+ positively selected. CDR3: CASSGGGLGANVLTF. CDR3 DNA: TGTGCCAGCTCAGGCGGGGGGCTAGGGGCCAACGTCCTGACTTTC.